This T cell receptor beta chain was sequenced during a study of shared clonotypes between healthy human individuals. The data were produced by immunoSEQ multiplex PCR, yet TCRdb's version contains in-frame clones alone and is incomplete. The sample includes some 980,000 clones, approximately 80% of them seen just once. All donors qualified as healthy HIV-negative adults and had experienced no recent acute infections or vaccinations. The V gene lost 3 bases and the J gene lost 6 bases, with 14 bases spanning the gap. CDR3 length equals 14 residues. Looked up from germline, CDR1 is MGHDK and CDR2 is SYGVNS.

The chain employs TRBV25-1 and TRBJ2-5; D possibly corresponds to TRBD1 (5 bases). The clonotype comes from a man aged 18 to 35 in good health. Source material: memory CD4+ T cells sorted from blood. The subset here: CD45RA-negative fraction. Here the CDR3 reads CASSDRGVGKTQYF. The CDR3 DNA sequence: TGTGCCAGCAGTGATAGGGGCGTGGGGAAGACCCAGTACTTC. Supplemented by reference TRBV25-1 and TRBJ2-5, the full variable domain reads EADIYQTPRYLVIGTGKKITLECSQTMGHDKMYWYQQDPGMELHLIHYSYGVNSTEKGDLSSESTVSRIRTEHFPLTLESARPSHTSQYLCASSDRGVGKTQYFGPGTRLLVL.